This entry features one T cell receptor (beta chain) sequence. No antigen is known for it. This sample is part of a study of neurological immune-mediated disorders. About the study: Multiple sclerosis patients numbered some 34, with approximately 31 relapsing-remitting and 3 secondary progressive.

Whole-study findings and limits: The multiple sclerosis repertoire cluster showed no association with any clinical or MRI feature. The authors stated that larger cohorts are needed.

Time point meaning: longitudinal time-point 1 (baseline). TCRdb used MiXCR to reprocess the 5' RACE reads, holding one entry per CDR3 protein. This sample has roughly 36,000 distinct CDR3 sequences, with under 4% found just once. Sequencing was done on a sample of PBMCs. The source of this sequence is a woman aged 55-70 years with multiple sclerosis.

The chain's CDR3 is CASSGTPNQPQHF. CDR3 nucleotides: TGTGCCAGCAGCGGGACACCCAATCAGCCCCAGCATTTT. The chain recombines TRBV5-6 with TRBJ1-5; the D gene is possibly TRBD1 (6 bases). CDR3 length: 13 residues. Trimming removed 4 bases from V and 3 bases from J, with 8 bases in between. The germline V gene encodes CDR1 SGHDT and CDR2 YYEEEE.